The TCR beta chain described here comes from a study of blood T cell repertoires in COVID-19. Study-wide context: Some COVID-19 samples were acute and others convalescent; all came from the United States, Italy and Spain.

The V and J ends lost 6 bases and 4 bases respectively, with 18 bases between them. From germline, CDR1 is SNHLY and CDR2 FYNNEI. This CDR3 has 15 residues. In the original workflow: It was from reference gene primer amplification that nucleated cell counts were estimated. Generated by immunoSEQ multiplex PCR, the TCRdb table keeps only in-frame clones and is missing some. V and J calls and clone size are those listed in that table; D and trimming were worked out from the DNA. The sample includes fewer than 350,000 clones, approximately 88% seen only once; the top ten take about 8.5%. The sequenced sample consisted of peripheral blood. V is TRBV2 and J is TRBJ1-1, with D tentatively TRBD1 (6 bases). This clonotype was sampled from a man younger than 30 with active or convalescent COVID-19. The CDR3 DNA follows: TGTGCCAGCAGCCAGAAGGGGTCAGGGGCCACTGAAGCTTTCTTT. Protein product: CASSQKGSGATEAFF.